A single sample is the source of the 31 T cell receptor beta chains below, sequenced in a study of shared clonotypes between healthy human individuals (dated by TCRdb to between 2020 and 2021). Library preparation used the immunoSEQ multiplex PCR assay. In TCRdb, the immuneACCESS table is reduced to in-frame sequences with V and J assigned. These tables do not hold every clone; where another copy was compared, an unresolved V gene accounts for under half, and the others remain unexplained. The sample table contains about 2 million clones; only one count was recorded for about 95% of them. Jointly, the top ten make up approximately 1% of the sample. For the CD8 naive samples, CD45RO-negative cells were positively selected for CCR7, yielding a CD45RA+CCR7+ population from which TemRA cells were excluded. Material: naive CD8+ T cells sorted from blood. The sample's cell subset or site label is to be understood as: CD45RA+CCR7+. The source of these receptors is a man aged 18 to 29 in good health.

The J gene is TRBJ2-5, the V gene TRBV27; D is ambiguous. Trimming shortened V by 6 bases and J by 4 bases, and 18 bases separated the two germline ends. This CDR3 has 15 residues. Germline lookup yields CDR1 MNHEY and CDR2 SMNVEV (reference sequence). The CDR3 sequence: CASSLTGPRPETQYF. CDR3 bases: TGTGCCAGCAGCCTCACCGGACCCCGGCCAGAGACCCAGTACTTC.

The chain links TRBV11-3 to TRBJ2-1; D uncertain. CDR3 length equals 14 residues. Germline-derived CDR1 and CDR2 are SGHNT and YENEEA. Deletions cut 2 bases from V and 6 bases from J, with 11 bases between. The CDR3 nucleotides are TGTGCCAGCAGCTTACAGCCAGTGTCCAATGAGCAGTTCTTC. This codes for CASSLQPVSNEQFF. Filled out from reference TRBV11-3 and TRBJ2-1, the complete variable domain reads EAGVVQSPRYKIIEKKQPVAFWCNPISGHNTLYWYLQNLGQGPELLIRYENEEAVDDSQLPKDRFSAERLKGVDSTLKIQPAELGDSAVYLCASSLQPVSNEQFFGPGTRLTVL.

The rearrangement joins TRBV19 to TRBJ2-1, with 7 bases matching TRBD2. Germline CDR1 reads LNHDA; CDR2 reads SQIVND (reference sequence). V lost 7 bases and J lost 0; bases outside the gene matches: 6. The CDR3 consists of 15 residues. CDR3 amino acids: CASTSGISSYNEQFF. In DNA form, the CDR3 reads TGTGCCAGTACTAGCGGCATAAGCTCCTACAATGAGCAGTTCTTC.

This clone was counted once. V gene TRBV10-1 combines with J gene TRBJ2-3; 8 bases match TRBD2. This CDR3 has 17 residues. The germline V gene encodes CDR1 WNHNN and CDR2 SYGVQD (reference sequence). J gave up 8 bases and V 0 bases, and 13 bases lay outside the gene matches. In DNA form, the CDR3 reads TGCGCCAGCAGTGAGTCGATGAGTAGCGGGGTCGAGGGTACGCAGTATTTT. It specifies CASSESMSSGVEGTQYF.

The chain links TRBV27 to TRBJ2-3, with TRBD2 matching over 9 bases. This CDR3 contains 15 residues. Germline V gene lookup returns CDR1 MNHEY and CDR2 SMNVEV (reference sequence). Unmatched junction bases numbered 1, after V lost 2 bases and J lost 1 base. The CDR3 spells CASSLPSGGTDTQYF. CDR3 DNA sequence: TGTGCCAGCAGTTTACCTAGCGGGGGCACAGATACGCAGTATTTT.

The CDR3 loop is CASSLMGPETQYF. DNA of the CDR3: TGTGCCAGCAGCTTAATGGGGCCAGAGACCCAGTACTTC. This sequence joins TRBV7-2 and TRBJ2-5, with D perhaps matching TRBD1 (5 bases). Germline V gene data show CDR1 as SGHTA and CDR2 as FQGNSA. V was trimmed by 2 bases and J by 4 bases, leaving 8 bases between them. The CDR3 totals 13 residues.

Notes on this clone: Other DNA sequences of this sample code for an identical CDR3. The CDR3 DNA follows: TGTGCCAGCAGCGCAGCGGGGGTCTCCTACAATGAGCAGTTCTTC. It specifies CASSAAGVSYNEQFF. The J gene is TRBJ2-1, the V gene TRBV9; 8 bases fit TRBD2. CDR3 length: 15 residues. Germline CDR1 reads SGDLS; CDR2 reads YYNGEE. Trimming cost V 3 bases and J 0 bases; bases outside gene matches: 2.

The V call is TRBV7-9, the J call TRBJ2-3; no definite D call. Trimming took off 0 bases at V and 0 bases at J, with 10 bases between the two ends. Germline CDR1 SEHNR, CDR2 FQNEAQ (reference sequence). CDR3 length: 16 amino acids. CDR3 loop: CASSLAAASSTDTQYF. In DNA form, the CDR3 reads TGTGCCAGCAGCTTAGCGGCAGCGTCTAGCACAGATACGCAGTATTTT.

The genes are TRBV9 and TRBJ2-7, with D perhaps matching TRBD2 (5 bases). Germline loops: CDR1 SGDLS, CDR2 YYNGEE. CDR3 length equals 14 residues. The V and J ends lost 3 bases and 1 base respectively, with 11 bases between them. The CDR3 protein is CASSEEDSSYEQYF. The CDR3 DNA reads TGTGCCAGCAGCGAGGAGGACTCTTCCTACGAGCAGTACTTC.

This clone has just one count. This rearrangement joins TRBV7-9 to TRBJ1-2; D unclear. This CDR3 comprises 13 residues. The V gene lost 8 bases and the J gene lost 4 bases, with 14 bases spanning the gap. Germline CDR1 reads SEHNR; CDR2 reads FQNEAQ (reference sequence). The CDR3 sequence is CASRPPGFYGYTF. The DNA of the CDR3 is TGTGCCAGCCGACCCCCCGGATTCTATGGCTACACCTTC.

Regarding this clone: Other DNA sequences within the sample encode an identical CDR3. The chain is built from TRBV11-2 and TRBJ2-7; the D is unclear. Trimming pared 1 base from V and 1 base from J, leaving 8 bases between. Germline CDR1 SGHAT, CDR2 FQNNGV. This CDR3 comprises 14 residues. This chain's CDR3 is CASSLGPLSYEQYF. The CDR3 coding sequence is TGTGCCAGCAGCTTAGGACCCCTATCCTACGAGCAGTACTTC.

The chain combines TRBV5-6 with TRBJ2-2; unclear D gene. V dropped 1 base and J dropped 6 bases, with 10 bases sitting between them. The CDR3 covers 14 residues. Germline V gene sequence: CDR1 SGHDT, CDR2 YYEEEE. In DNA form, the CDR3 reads TGTGCCAGCAGCTTGAGCCTTAGGGCCGGGGAGCTGTTTTTT. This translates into CASSLSLRAGELFF.

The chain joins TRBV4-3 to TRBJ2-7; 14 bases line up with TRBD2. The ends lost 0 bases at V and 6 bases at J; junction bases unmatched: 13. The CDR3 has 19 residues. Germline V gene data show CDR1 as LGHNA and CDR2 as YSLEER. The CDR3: CASSQDRGLAGEEFAEQYF. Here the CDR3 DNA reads TGCGCCAGCAGCCAAGACCGGGGACTAGCGGGAGAAGAATTTGCCGAGCAGTACTTC.

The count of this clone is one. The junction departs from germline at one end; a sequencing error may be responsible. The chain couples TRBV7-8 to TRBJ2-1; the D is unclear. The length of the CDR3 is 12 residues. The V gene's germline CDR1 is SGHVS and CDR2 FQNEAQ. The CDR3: CASSYSSNEQFF. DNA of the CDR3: TGTGCCAGCAGCTATTCCTCCAATGAGCAGTTCTTC.

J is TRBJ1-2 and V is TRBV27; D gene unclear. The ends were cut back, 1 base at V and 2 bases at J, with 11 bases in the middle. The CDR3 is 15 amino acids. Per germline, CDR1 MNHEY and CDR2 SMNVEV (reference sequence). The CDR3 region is CASSLYPGQNYGYTF. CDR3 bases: TGTGCCAGCAGTTTATATCCAGGCCAAAACTATGGCTACACCTTC.

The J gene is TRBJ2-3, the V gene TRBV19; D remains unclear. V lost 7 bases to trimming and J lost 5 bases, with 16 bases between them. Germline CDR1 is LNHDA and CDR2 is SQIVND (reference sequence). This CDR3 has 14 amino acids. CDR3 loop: CASTTWAGEDTQYF. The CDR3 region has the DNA TGTGCCAGTACCACTTGGGCAGGAGAAGATACGCAGTATTTT.

The DNA of the CDR3 is TGTGCCAGCAGCGTTTTCGATAGCGGCAATGAGCAGTTCTTC. This gives the protein CASSVFDSGNEQFF. The V gene is TRBV7-9, the J gene TRBJ2-1; the D gene is possibly TRBD2 (6 bases). Per germline, CDR1 SEHNR and CDR2 FQNEAQ (reference sequence). V shed 5 bases and J shed 6 bases, with 14 bases lying between them. This CDR3 contains 14 residues.

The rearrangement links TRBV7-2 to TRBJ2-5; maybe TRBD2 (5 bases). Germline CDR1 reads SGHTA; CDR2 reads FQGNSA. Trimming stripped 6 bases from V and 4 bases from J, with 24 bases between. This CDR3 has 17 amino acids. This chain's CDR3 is CASRLVAGGGPTETQYF. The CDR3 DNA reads TGTGCCAGCAGACTAGTAGCAGGTGGTGGACCCACAGAGACCCAGTACTTC.

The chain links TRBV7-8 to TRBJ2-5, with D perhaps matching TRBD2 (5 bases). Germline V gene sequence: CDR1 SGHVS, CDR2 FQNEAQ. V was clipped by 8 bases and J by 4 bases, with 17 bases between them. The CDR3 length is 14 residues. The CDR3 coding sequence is TGTGCCAGCTCAGAAGGAGGAGGCCCAGAGACCCAGTACTTC. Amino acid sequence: CASSEGGGPETQYF.

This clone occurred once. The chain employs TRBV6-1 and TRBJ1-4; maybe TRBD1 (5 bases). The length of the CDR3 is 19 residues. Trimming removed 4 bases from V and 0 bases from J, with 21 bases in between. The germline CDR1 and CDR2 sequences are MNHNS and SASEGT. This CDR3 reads CASSAYRPAPPATNEKLFF. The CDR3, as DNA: TGTGCCAGCAGTGCGTACAGGCCCGCCCCTCCTGCAACTAATGAAAAACTGTTTTTT.

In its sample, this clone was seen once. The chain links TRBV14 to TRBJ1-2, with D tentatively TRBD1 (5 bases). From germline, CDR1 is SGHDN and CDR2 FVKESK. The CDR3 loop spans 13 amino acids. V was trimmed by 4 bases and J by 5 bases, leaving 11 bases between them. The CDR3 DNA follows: TGTGCCAGCAGCCGAACAGGAGAATATGGCTACACCTTC. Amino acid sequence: CASSRTGEYGYTF.

This chain's CDR3 is CASSPGLVTEAFF. For the CDR3, the DNA is TGTGCCAGCAGTCCCGGTTTGGTCACTGAAGCTTTCTTT. This chain links TRBV27 with TRBJ1-1; D is unclear. The length of the CDR3 is 13 residues. Trimming removed 5 bases at V and 4 bases at J, with 11 bases between. Germline V gene lookup returns CDR1 MNHEY and CDR2 SMNVEV (reference sequence).

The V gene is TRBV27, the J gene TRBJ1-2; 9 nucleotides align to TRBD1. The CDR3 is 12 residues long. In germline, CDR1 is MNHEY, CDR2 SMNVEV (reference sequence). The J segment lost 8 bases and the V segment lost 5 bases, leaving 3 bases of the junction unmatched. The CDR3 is CASSRDRVGYTF. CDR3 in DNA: TGTGCCAGCAGTCGGGACAGGGTGGGCTACACCTTC.

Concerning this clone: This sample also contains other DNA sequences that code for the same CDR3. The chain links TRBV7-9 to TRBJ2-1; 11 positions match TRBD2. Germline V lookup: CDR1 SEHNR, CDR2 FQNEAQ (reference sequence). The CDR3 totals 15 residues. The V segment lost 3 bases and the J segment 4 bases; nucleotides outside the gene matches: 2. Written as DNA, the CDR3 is TGTGCCAGCAGCTTGACTAGCGGGGTGTACAATGAGCAGTTCTTC. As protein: CASSLTSGVYNEQFF.

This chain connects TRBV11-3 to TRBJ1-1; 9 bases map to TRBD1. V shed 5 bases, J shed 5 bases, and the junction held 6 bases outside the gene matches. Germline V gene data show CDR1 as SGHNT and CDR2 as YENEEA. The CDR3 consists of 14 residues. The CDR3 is CASSPGQGITEAFF. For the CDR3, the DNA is TGTGCCAGCAGCCCCGGACAGGGGATTACTGAAGCTTTCTTT. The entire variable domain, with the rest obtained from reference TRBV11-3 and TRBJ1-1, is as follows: EAGVVQSPRYKIIEKKQPVAFWCNPISGHNTLYWYLQNLGQGPELLIRYENEEAVDDSQLPKDRFSAERLKGVDSTLKIQPAELGDSAVYLCASSPGQGITEAFFGQGTRLTVV.

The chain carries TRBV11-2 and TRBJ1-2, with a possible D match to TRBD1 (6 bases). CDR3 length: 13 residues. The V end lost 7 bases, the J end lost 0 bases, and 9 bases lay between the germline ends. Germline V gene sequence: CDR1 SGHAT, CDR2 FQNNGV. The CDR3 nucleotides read TGTGCCAGCACCGGGACAACTAACTATGGCTACACCTTC. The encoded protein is CASTGTTNYGYTF.

In DNA form, the CDR3 reads TGCGCCAGCAGCTTGGCGGGCGCACCGGGGGCAAACTATGGCTACACCTTC. Protein: CASSLAGAPGANYGYTF. The rearrangement links TRBV5-1 to TRBJ1-2; D might be TRBD1 (6 bases). Per germline, CDR1 SGHRS and CDR2 YFSETQ. CDR3 length equals 17 residues. Trimming left V 0 bases short and J 2 bases short, with 17 bases between.

CDR3 sequence: CASSQGDRDIDGYTF. The DNA of the CDR3 is TGCGCCAGCAGCCAAGGGGACCGGGACATCGATGGCTACACCTTC. The chain joins TRBV4-1 to TRBJ1-2; possible D gene TRBD1, 6 bases. CDR3 length equals 15 residues. Trimming took off 1 base at V and 6 bases at J, with 15 bases between the two ends. Per the germline V gene, CDR1 is MGHRA and CDR2 is YSYEKL.

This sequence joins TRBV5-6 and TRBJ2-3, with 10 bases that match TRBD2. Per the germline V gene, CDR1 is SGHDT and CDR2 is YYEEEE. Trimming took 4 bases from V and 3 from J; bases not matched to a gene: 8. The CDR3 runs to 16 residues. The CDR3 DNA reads TGTGCCAGCAGCCCTGGACTAGCGGACAGGACAGATACGCAGTATTTT. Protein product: CASSPGLADRTDTQYF.

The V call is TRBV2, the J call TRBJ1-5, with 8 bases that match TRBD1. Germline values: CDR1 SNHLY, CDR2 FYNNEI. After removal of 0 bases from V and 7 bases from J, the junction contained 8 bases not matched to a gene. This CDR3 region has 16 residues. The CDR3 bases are TGTGCCAGCAGTGAAGCACGGACAGGGCGAGTCCAGCCCCAGCATTTT. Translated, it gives CASSEARTGRVQPQHF.

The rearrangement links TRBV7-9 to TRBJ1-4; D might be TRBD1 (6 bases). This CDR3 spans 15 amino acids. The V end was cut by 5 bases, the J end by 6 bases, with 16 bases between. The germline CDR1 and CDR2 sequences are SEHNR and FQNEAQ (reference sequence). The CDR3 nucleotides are TGTGCCAGCAGCCCGCGGACAGTCGGGTATGAAAAACTGTTTTTT. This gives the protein CASSPRTVGYEKLFF.